Below, 5 T cell receptor beta chains from the same sample are listed, as sequenced in a study of cytomegalovirus exposure and HLA in healthy donors. Both 60 Vbeta primers and 13 Jbeta primers went into the PCR. Sequencing used immunoSEQ multiplex PCR; TCRdb keeps in-frame clones, though not all of them. The sample lists some 150,000 clones; approximately 84% were seen once. The sequenced material came from PBMCs. Source of these receptors: a man aged 30 to 39 in good health and CMV-seropositive.

The chain combines TRBV14 with TRBJ2-2, with TRBD2 identical over 7 bases. CDR3 length: 15 residues. CDR1 is SGHDN and CDR2 is FVKESK in the germline V gene. V gave up 6 bases and J gave up 5 bases; unmatched junction bases: 9. This CDR3 is CASSPNGGSTGELFF. The CDR3 bases are TGTGCCAGCAGTCCGAACGGCGGGAGTACCGGGGAGCTGTTTTTT. The whole variable domain, remainder taken from reference TRBV14 and TRBJ2-2, is EAGVTQFPSHSVIEKGQTVTLRCDPISGHDNLYWYRRVMGKEIKFLLHFVKESKQDESGMPNNRFLAERTGGTYSTLKVQPAELEDSGVYFCASSPNGGSTGELFFGEGSRLTVL.

This rearrangement joins TRBV28 to TRBJ1-2, with D possibly TRBD1 on 5 matching bases. Germline-derived CDR1 and CDR2 are MDHEN and SYDVKM. The ends were cut back, 4 bases at V and 2 bases at J, with 11 bases in the middle. The CDR3 consists of 14 residues. The CDR3: CASSSGTANYGYTF. The CDR3 nucleotides read TGTGCCAGCAGTTCAGGGACTGCGAACTATGGCTACACCTTC.

The count of this clone is one. This chain links TRBV2 with TRBJ2-5, with a possible D match to TRBD2 (5 bases). V was pared by 6 bases and J by 5 bases, with 13 bases between. This CDR3 is 13 amino acids long. Germline CDR1 SNHLY, CDR2 FYNNEI. The CDR3 nucleotides read TGTGCCAGCAGGTCCGGGGTCGGGGAGACCCAGTACTTC. It yields the protein CASRSGVGETQYF.

The chain uses TRBV5-1 and TRBJ2-1, with 10 bases aligning to TRBD2. This CDR3 has 14 residues. The germline CDR1 and CDR2 sequences are SGHRS and YFSETQ. J lost 5 bases, V lost 6 bases, and 5 bases had no gene match. This CDR3 is CASTLAGYNNEQFF. For the CDR3, the DNA is TGCGCCAGCACACTAGCGGGGTACAACAATGAGCAGTTCTTC. Looking up the rest from reference TRBV5-1 and TRBJ2-1 gives the full variable domain: KAGVTQTPRYLIKTRGQQVTLSCSPISGHRSVSWYQQTPGQGLQFLFEYFSETQRNKGNFPGRFSGRQFSNSRSEMNVSTLELGDSALYLCASTLAGYNNEQFFGPGTRLTVL.

The table lists this clone with a few counts. The chain employs TRBV6-5 and TRBJ1-4; D not certain. Trimming removed 4 bases from V and 5 bases from J, with 14 bases in between. This CDR3 has 15 residues. The V gene's germline CDR1 is MNHEY and CDR2 SVGAGI. The CDR3: CASSSGAHSNEKLFF. The CDR3 DNA follows: TGTGCCAGCAGTTCTGGAGCCCACTCCAATGAAAAACTGTTTTTT.